This entry concerns a single T cell receptor (beta chain). Its cognate antigen is unknown. This entry is derived from a study of T-cell memory formation after mild COVID-19. General study points: SARS-CoV-2 specificity was not confirmed for second-wave clones peaking on day 37.

The CDR3 is made up of 16 amino acids. Trimming stripped 5 bases from V and 3 bases from J, with 16 bases between. MiXCR, applied by TCRdb to the 5' RACE reads, yields one record per CDR3 protein. The sample shows about 560,000 distinct CDR3 sequences, about 22% of them seen only once. This chain uses TRBV12-3 or TRBV12-4 with TRBJ1-4, with D hard to call. This receptor was obtained from an adult woman who had mild COVID-19 (a few samples of this study predate the infection). Cell type and time point are not known. The sample consisted of PBMCs or a T cell subset sorted from them (not recorded which). The CDR3 region has the DNA TGTGCCAGCAGTAGTCAACTCTCCGGGCCTAATGAAAAACTGTTTTTT. Its protein product is CASSSQLSGPNEKLFF.